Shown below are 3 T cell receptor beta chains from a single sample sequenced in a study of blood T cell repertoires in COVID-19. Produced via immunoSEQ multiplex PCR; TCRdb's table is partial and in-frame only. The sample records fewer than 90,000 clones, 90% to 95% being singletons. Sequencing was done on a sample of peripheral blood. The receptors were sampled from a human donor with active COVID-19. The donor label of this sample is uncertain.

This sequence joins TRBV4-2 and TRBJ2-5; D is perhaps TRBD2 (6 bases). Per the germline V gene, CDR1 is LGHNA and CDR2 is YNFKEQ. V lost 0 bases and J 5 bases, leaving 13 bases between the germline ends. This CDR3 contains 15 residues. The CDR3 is CASSQEEARGETQYF. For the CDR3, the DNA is TGTGCCAGCAGCCAAGAGGAGGCCCGGGGGGAGACCCAGTACTTC.

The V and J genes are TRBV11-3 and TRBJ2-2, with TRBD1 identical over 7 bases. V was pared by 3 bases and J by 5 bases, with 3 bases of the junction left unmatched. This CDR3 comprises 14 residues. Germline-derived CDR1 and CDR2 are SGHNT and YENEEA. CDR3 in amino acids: CASSLPGGTGELFF. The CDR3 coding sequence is TGTGCCAGCAGCTTGCCAGGGGGAACCGGGGAGCTGTTTTTT.

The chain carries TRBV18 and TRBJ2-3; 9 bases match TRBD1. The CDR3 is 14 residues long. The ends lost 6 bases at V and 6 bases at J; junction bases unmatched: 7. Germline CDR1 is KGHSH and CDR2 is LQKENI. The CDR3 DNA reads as TGTGCCAGCTCGCTCGACAGGGGGTCTGATACGCAGTATTTT. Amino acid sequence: CASSLDRGSDTQYF.